The rows below give T cell receptor beta chains drawn from one sample of a study of human thymus T cells. TCRdb's table, derived via immunoSEQ multiplex PCR, lists solely in-frame clones and lacks some. The sample records roughly 120,000 clones, around 96% being singletons. The sequencing sample was made of thymus tissue. The receptors stem from a boy in the first two years of life with a congenital heart defect but otherwise immunologically healthy. Both conserved end residues are part of each CDR3. D genes are given only for firm matches. Size values are once, few and many counts, or a class for expanded clones, and some rows have none.

- | TRBJ2-4 | 16 | TRBV5-1 | - | CASSFDPRIPKNIQYF | TGCGCCAGCAGCTTTGACCCGAGAATCCCCAAAAACATTCAGTACTTC
- | TRBJ2-1 | 13 | TRBV5-1 | - | CASSLLPGVEQFF | TGCGCCAGCAGCCTCCTCCCTGGCGTTGAGCAGTTCTTC
- | TRBJ2-3 | 17 | TRBV10-3 | once | CAIRGGQTQNHTDTQYF | TGTGCCATCAGGGGGGGACAGACCCAAAACCACACAGATACGCAGTATTTT
TRBD1 | TRBJ1-6 | 15 | TRBV11-2 | - | CASSPDRDYNSPLHF | TGTGCCAGCAGCCCGGACAGGGACTATAATTCACCCCTCCACTTT
- | TRBJ1-1 | 13 | TRBV4-1 | - | CASSYRVNTEAFF | TGCGCCAGCAGCTATAGGGTGAACACTGAAGCTTTCTTT
- | TRBJ1-1 | 12 | TRBV9 | - | CASSARGTEAFF | TGTGCCAGCAGCGCGAGGGGAACTGAAGCTTTCTTT
- | TRBJ1-1 | 16 | TRBV11-2 | - | CASSSHLGSSNTEAFF | TGTGCCAGCAGCTCCCACTTAGGCTCTTCGAACACTGAAGCTTTCTTT
- | TRBJ1-5 | 14 | TRBV19 | - | CASSRGGPNQPQHF | TGTGCCAGTAGTAGGGGGGGGCCCAATCAGCCCCAGCATTTT
- | TRBJ1-2 | 14 | TRBV4-3 | - | CASTPNSKAYGYTF | TGCGCCAGCACGCCAAATAGTAAAGCCTATGGCTACACCTTC
- | TRBJ2-1 | 18 | TRBV9 | - | CASSVEVPGWRSYNEQFF | TGTGCCAGCAGCGTAGAAGTACCGGGGTGGAGGTCCTACAATGAGCAGTTCTTC
TRBD1 | TRBJ1-2 | 16 | TRBV5-5 | - | CASSFLPGQGHYGYTF | TGTGCCAGCAGCTTTCTGCCGGGACAGGGGCACTATGGCTACACCTTC
TRBD2 | TRBJ2-5 | 19 | TRBV5-1 | - | CASSLPTWRGTPRQETQYF | TGCGCCAGCAGCTTGCCAACCTGGCGGGGGACCCCGCGCCAAGAGACCCAGTACTTC
- | TRBJ1-5 | 16 | TRBV7-8 | - | CASSLAEDRRGQPQHF | TGTGCCAGCAGCTTAGCTGAGGACAGAAGGGGTCAGCCCCAGCATTTT
TRBD2 | TRBJ2-7 | 14 | TRBV4-2 | - | CASSQASGPYEQYF | TGTGCCAGCAGCCAAGCTAGCGGCCCCTACGAGCAGTACTTC